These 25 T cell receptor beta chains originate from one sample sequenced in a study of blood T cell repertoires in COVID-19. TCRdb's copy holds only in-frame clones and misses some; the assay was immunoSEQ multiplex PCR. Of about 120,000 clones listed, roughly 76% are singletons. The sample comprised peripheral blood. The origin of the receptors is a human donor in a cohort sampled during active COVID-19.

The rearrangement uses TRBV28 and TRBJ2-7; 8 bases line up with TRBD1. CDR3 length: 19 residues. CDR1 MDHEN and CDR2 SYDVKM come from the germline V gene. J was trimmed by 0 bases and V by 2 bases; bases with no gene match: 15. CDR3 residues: CASSLRVGQGLSHSYEQYF. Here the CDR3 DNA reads TGTGCCAGCAGTTTACGAGTAGGACAGGGACTCTCACACTCCTACGAGCAGTACTTC.

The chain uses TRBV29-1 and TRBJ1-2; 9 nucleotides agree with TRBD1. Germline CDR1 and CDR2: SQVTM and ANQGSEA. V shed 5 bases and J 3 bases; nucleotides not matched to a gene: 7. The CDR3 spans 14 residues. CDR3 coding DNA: TGCAGCGTTTCTGTCCGACAGGGGGACTATGGCTACACCTTC. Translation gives CSVSVRQGDYGYTF.

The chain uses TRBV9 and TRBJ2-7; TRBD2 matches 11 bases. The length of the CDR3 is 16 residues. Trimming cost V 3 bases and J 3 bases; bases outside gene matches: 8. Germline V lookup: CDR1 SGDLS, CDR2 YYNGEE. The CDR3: CASSARGTSGIYEQYF. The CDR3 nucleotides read TGTGCCAGCAGCGCGCGAGGGACTAGCGGAATCTACGAGCAGTACTTC.

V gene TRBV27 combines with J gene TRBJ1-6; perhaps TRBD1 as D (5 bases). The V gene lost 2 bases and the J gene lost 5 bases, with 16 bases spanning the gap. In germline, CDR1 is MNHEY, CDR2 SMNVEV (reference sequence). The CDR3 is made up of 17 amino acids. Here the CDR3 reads CASSLRARGDHNSPLHF. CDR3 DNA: TGTGCCAGCAGTTTAAGGGCACGGGGGGATCATAATTCACCCCTCCACTTT.

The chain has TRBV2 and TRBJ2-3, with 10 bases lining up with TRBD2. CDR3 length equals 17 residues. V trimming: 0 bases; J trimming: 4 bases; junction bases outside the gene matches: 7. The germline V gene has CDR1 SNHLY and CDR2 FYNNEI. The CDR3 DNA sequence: TGTGCCAGCAGTGAAGCCCTGCTAGCGGGAGCCCCAGATACGCAGTATTTT. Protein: CASSEALLAGAPDTQYF.

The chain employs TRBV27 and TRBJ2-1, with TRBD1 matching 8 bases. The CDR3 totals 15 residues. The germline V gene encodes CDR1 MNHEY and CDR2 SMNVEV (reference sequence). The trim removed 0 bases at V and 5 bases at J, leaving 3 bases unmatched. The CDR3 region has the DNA TGTGCCAGCAGTTTATCCCGGACAGGGAACAATGAGCAGTTCTTC. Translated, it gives CASSLSRTGNNEQFF.

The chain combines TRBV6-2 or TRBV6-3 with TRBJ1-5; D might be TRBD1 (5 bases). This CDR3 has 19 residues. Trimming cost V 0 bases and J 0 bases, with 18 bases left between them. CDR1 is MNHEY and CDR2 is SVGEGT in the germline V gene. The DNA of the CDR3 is TGTGCCAGCAGTTACTCGCTTGGGGCAGAGGCAGCTAGCAATCAGCCCCAGCATTTT. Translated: CASSYSLGAEAASNQPQHF.

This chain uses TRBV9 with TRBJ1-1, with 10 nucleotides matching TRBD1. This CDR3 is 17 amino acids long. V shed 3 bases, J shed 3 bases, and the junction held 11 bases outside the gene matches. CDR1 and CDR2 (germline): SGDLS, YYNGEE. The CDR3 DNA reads TGTGCCAGCAGCGCCCCCGGGACAGGGGTTAGTCACACTGAAGCTTTCTTT. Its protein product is CASSAPGTGVSHTEAFF.

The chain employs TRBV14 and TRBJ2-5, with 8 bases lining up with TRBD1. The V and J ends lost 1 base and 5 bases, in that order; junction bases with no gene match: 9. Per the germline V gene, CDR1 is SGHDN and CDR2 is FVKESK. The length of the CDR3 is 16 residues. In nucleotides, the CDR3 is TGTGCCAGCAGCCAAGGGACAGGGACTGGTAGCGAGACCCAGTACTTC. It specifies CASSQGTGTGSETQYF.

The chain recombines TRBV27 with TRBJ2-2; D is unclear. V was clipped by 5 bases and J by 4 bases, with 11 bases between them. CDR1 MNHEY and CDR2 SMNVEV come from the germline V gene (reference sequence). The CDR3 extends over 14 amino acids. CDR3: CASSSLGATGELFF. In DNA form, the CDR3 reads TGTGCCAGCAGTAGTTTAGGAGCCACCGGGGAGCTGTTTTTT.

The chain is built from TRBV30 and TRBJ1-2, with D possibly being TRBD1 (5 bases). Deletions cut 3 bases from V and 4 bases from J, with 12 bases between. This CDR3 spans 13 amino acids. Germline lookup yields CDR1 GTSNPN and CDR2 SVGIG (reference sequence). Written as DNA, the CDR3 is TGTGCCTGGAGGACAGCAGGTATCTATGGCTACACCTTC. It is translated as CAWRTAGIYGYTF.

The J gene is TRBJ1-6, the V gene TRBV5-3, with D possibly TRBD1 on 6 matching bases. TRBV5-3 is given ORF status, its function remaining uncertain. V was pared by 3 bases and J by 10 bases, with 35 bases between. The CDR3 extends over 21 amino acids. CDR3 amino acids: CARSYHPPPDRGRGFYSPLHF. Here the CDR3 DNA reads TGTGCCAGAAGCTATCATCCGCCGCCGGACAGAGGTAGGGGTTTTTACTCACCCCTCCACTTT.

CDR3 nucleotide sequence: TGTGCCAGCAGCTTAGCTAGCGGGGCCTACGAGCAGTACTTC. Its translation is CASSLASGAYEQYF. V usage is TRBV11-1 and J usage is TRBJ2-7, with TRBD2 identical over 8 bases. The ends lost 0 bases at V and 2 bases at J; junction bases unmatched: 0. The germline CDR1 and CDR2 sequences are SGHAT and FQDESV (reference sequence). The CDR3 is 14 amino acids. Together with reference TRBV11-1 and TRBJ2-7, the CDR3 gives the full variable domain: EAEVAQSPRYKITEKSQAVAFWCDPISGHATLYWYRQILGQGPELLVQFQDESVVDDSQLPKDRFSAERLKGVDSTLKIQPAELGDSAMYLCASSLASGAYEQYFGPGTRLTVT.

CDR3 protein: CASSRGTYEQYF. CDR3 coding DNA: TGTGCCAGCAGCCGGGGTACTTACGAGCAGTACTTC. The rearrangement joins TRBV21-1 to TRBJ2-7; TRBD2 is the table's D call and was not checked against the DNA. TRBV21-1 represents a pseudogene. The CDR3 has 12 residues.

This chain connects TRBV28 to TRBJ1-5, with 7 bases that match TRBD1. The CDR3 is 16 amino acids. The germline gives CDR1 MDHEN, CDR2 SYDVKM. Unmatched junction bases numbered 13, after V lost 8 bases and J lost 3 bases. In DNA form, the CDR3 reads TGTGCCAGCGAAGGGGACAGACTGAATCTCAATCAGCCCCAGCATTTT. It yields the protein CASEGDRLNLNQPQHF.

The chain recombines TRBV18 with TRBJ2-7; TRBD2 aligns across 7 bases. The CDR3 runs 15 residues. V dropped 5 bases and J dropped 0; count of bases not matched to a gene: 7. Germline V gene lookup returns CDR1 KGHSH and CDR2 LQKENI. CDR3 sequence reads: CASSKTSSNSYEQYF. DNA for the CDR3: TGTGCCAGCTCAAAGACTAGCAGTAACTCCTACGAGCAGTACTTC.

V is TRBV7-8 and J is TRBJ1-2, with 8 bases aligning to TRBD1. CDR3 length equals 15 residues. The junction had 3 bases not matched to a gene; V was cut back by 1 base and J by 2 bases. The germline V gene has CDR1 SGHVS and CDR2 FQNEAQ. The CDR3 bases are TGTGCCAGCAGCTTAGGGTCAGGGGGCAACTATGGCTACACCTTC. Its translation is CASSLGSGGNYGYTF.

The CDR3 DNA follows: TGTGCCAGCAGTTTCGGCGGGGGCATGAACACTGAAGCTTTCTTT. It specifies CASSFGGGMNTEAFF. This rearrangement joins TRBV27 to TRBJ1-1, with D maybe TRBD1 (6 bases). Trimming removed 3 bases from V and 0 bases from J, with 11 bases in between. CDR3 length: 15 residues. Germline V gives CDR1 MNHEY, CDR2 SMNVEV (reference sequence).

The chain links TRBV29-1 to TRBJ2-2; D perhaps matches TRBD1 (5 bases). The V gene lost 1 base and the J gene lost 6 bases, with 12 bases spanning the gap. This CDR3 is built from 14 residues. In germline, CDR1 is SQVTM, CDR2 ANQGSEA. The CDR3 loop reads CSVEGRAPAGELFF. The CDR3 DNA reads TGCAGCGTTGAAGGCAGGGCTCCCGCCGGGGAGCTGTTTTTT.

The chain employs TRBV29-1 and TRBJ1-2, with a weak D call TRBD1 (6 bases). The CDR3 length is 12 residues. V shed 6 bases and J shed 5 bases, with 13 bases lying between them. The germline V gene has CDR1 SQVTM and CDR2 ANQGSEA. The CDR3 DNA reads TGCAGCGTCGAGCCGCAGGGGTATGGCTACACCTTC. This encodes CSVEPQGYGYTF.

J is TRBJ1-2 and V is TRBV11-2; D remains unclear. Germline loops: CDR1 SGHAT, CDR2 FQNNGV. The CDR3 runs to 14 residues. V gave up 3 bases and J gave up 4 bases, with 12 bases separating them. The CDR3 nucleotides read TGTGCCAGCAGCTTTTCTGACGGAGCCTATGGCTACACCTTC. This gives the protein CASSFSDGAYGYTF.

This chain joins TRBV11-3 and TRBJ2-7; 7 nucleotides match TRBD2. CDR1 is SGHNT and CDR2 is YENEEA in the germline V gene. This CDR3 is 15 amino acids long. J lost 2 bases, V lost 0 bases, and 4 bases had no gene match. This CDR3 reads CASSLEAGAAYEQYF. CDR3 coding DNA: TGTGCCAGCAGCTTAGAGGCGGGAGCAGCCTACGAGCAGTACTTC.

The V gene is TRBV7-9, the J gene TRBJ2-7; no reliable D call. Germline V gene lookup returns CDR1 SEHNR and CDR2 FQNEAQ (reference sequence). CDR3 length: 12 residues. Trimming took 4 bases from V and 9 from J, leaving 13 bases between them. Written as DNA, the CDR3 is TGTGCCAGCAGCTCCCCGGCGCGGCTGCAGTACTTC. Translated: CASSSPARLQYF.

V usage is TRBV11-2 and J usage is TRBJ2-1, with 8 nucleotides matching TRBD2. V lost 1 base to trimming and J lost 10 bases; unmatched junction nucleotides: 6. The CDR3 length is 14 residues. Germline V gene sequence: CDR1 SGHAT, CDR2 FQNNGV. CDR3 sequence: CASSLAGGRDEQFF. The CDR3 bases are TGTGCCAGCAGCTTAGCGGGGGGGCGGGACGAGCAGTTCTTC.

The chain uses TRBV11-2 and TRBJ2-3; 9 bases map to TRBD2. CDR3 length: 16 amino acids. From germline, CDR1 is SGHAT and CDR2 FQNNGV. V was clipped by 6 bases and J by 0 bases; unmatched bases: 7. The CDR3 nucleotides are TGTGCCAGCAGTCGTAGCGGGGGACAAAGCACAGATACGCAGTATTTT. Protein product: CASSRSGGQSTDTQYF.